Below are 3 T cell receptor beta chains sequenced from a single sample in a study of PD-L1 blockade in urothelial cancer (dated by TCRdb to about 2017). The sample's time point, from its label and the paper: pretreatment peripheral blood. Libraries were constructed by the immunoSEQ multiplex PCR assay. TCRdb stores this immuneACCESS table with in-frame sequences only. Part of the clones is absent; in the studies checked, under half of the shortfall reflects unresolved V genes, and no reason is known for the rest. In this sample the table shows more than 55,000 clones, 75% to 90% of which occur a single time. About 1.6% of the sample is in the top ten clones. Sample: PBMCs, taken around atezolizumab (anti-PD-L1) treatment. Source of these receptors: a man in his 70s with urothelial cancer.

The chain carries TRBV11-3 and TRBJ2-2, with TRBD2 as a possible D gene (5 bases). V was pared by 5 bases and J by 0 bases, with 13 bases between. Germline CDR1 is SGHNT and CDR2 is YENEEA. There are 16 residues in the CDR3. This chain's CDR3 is CASSKSSGANTGELFF. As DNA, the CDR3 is TGTGCCAGCAGCAAGTCGAGCGGTGCGAACACCGGGGAGCTGTTTTTT.

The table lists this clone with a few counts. CDR3 coding DNA: TGCGCCAGCAGCCAAGGAGGTAGCGGGATGGCCTCCAGCACAGATACGCAGTATTTT. Its protein is CASSQGGSGMASSTDTQYF. This sequence joins TRBV4-3 and TRBJ2-3; 8 nucleotides agree with TRBD2. CDR1 and CDR2 (germline): LGHNA, YSLEER. V dropped 1 base and J dropped 0; count of bases not matched to a gene: 12. This CDR3 comprises 19 residues.

The CDR3 spells CASRDRTSGRDTQYF. CDR3 DNA: TGTGCCAGTAGGGACCGGACTAGCGGGAGAGATACGCAGTATTTT. The chain carries TRBV19 and TRBJ2-3; 13 nucleotides align to TRBD2. Per germline, CDR1 LNHDA and CDR2 SQIVND (reference sequence). V was pared by 6 bases and J by 5 bases, with 5 bases of the junction left unmatched. CDR3 length equals 15 residues.